The 22 T cell receptor beta chains given below trace back to one sample, sequenced in a study of vaccination and CD4 T cells after COVID-19. Antigen specificity for these receptors is unknown. Oncomine TCR Beta short-read sequencing was applied to DNA from cultured CD4+ T cells. Using its own MiXCR run on the PCR reads, TCRdb lists one record per CDR3 protein. Found here are about 14,000 distinct CDR3 sequences, 52% of them singletons; the top ten hold around 7.8%. Treatment noted: approximately 10-day PBMC culture with coronavirus spike peptide pools or control peptides (ViraFEST assay). The material sequenced was CD4+ T cells from blood, cultured in vitro. These receptors originate from a human donor who had recovered from COVID-19.

This chain links TRBV4-1 with TRBJ1-2, with no clear D. Between the trimmed V and J ends, which lost 0 bases and 3 bases, there was a span of 5 bases. The CDR3 runs 13 residues. Per the germline V gene, CDR1 is MGHRA and CDR2 is YSYEKL. CDR3 DNA sequence: TGCGCCAGCAGCCAAGACGGATACTATGGCTACACCTTC. This encodes CASSQDGYYGYTF.

This rearrangement joins TRBV2 to TRBJ1-5, with D unclear. Germline CDR1 reads SNHLY; CDR2 reads FYNNEI. Trimming removed 6 bases at V and 1 base at J, with 13 bases between. The CDR3 has 15 amino acids. CDR3 bases: TGTGCCAGCAGCCCGGGAAGGCGCAGCAATCAGCCCCAGCATTTT. Translated: CASSPGRRSNQPQHF.

V usage is TRBV15 and J usage is TRBJ1-1, with D maybe TRBD1 (5 bases). This CDR3 spans 14 amino acids. Deletions cut 1 base from V and 11 bases from J, with 17 bases between. Germline CDR1 and CDR2: LNHNV and YYDKDF (reference sequence). The CDR3 DNA follows: TGTGCCACCAGCAGAGGTCAGGGACCGGTAGGGGCTTTCTTT. Its protein product is CATSRGQGPVGAFF.

This clonotype was seen a single time. The rearrangement links TRBV6-1 to TRBJ2-7; TRBD2 agrees at 8 bases. The trim removed 7 bases at V and 2 bases at J, leaving 10 bases unmatched. Germline loops: CDR1 MNHNS, CDR2 SASEGT. CDR3 size: 15 residues. The CDR3 spells CASKVPLAGTYEQYF. The DNA of the CDR3 is TGTGCCAGCAAGGTCCCCTTAGCGGGAACCTACGAGCAGTACTTC.

The chain employs TRBV15 and TRBJ2-5, with 9 nucleotides matching TRBD1. The ends lost 2 bases at V and 4 bases at J; junction bases unmatched: 2. Per germline, CDR1 LNHNV and CDR2 YYDKDF (reference sequence). The CDR3 length is 14 residues. The CDR3, as DNA: TGTGCCACCAGCAGACAGGGACAGGGAGAGACCCAGTACTTC. Its protein product is CATSRQGQGETQYF.

This clonotype is medium-sized in the sample. This chain links TRBV7-9 with TRBJ1-5; D unresolved. CDR3 length equals 14 residues. V lost 4 bases and J 7 bases, leaving 14 bases between the germline ends. The germline V gene has CDR1 SEHNR and CDR2 FQNEAQ (reference sequence). CDR3 sequence reads: CASSSAGIRQPQHF. As DNA, the CDR3 is TGTGCCAGCAGCTCCGCGGGGATTAGACAGCCCCAGCATTTT. Filled out from reference TRBV7-9 and TRBJ1-5, the complete variable domain reads DTGVSQNPRHKITKRGQNVTFRCDPISEHNRLYWYRQTLGQGPEFLTYFQNEAQLEKSRLLSDRFSAERPKGSFSTLEIQRTEQGDSAMYLCASSSAGIRQPQHFGDGTRLSIL.

The chain combines TRBV30 with TRBJ1-5; possible D gene TRBD1, 5 bases. Germline values: CDR1 GTSNPN, CDR2 SVGIG (reference sequence). Trimming pared 5 bases from V and 9 bases from J, leaving 14 bases between. This CDR3 contains 12 residues. The DNA for the CDR3 is TGTGCCTGGTCCAGGACCCAGGGGCCCCAGCATTTT. Protein sequence: CAWSRTQGPQHF.

The chain employs TRBV7-9 and TRBJ2-3, with D possibly being TRBD1 or TRBD2 (5 bases each). CDR1 SEHNR and CDR2 FQNEAQ come from the germline V gene (reference sequence). This CDR3 is 14 amino acids long. V dropped 3 bases and J dropped 5 bases, with 12 bases sitting between them. The chain's CDR3 is CASSFVGDRDTQYF. CDR3 bases: TGTGCCAGCAGCTTCGTGGGAGACAGAGATACGCAGTATTTT.

In its sample, this clonotype was seen a few times. The rearrangement joins TRBV20-1 to TRBJ1-1, with D possibly being TRBD1 (6 bases). V lost 1 base, J lost 3 bases, and 12 bases lay in between. Germline V CDR1 and CDR2: DFQATT, SNEGSKA (reference sequence). The CDR3 totals 14 residues. The CDR3 DNA follows: TGCAGTGCTAGAGCGGGGGCTGGGTACACTGAAGCTTTCTTT. It yields the protein CSARAGAGYTEAFF.

This rearrangement joins TRBV4-1 to TRBJ2-5; D perhaps matches TRBD1 (6 bases). CDR1 is MGHRA and CDR2 is YSYEKL in the germline V gene. CDR3 size: 14 residues. V lost 6 bases to trimming and J lost 5 bases, with 16 bases between them. DNA of the CDR3: TGCGCCAGCAGTAAACAGGGATCGAGTGAGACCCAGTACTTC. Its protein product is CASSKQGSSETQYF.

The chain combines TRBV6-5 with TRBJ2-5; TRBD1 might be the D (5 bases). CDR3 length equals 15 residues. The ends were cut back, 0 bases at V and 0 bases at J, with 8 bases in the middle. The germline CDR1 and CDR2 sequences are MNHEY and SVGAGI. CDR3 amino acids: CASSYSGRNQETQYF. DNA of the CDR3: TGTGCCAGCAGTTACTCGGGGCGGAACCAAGAGACCCAGTACTTC.

This clonotype turned up a few times. The rearrangement uses TRBV7-8 and TRBJ2-2, with a weak D call TRBD1 (5 bases). The length of the CDR3 is 18 residues. The V gene's germline CDR1 is SGHVS and CDR2 FQNEAQ. V lost 1 base, J lost 0 bases, and 15 bases lay in between. CDR3 amino acids: CASSLGIGALTNTGELFF. In DNA, the CDR3 is TGTGCCAGCAGCTTAGGAATAGGGGCCCTAACGAACACCGGGGAGCTGTTTTTT.

The rearrangement uses TRBV10-2 and TRBJ2-1; D remains ambiguous. The germline gives CDR1 WSHSY, CDR2 SAAADI. With 2 bases removed from V and 3 bases from J, the gap between germline ends came to 14 bases. This CDR3 is 16 amino acids long. The CDR3 nucleotides read TGCGCCAGCAGTGAGATCGAGACGGCCTACTACAATGAGCAGTTCTTC. It yields the protein CASSEIETAYYNEQFF.

This chain connects TRBV11-3 to TRBJ2-4; 11 bases match TRBD1. There are 20 residues in the CDR3. The germline V gene has CDR1 SGHNT and CDR2 YENEEA. The trim removed 0 bases at V and 0 bases at J, leaving 10 bases unmatched. This CDR3 is CASSLEPGTGGNLAKNIQYF. CDR3 bases: TGTGCCAGCAGCTTAGAGCCCGGGACAGGGGGGAATCTAGCCAAAAACATTCAGTACTTC.

The gene calls are TRBV6-1 and TRBJ2-7; no clear D. Germline lookup yields CDR1 MNHNS and CDR2 SASEGT. This CDR3 is built from 15 residues. Trimming removed 5 bases from V and 3 bases from J, with 17 bases in between. CDR3 region: CASSPTDDKLYEQYF. CDR3 nucleotide sequence: TGTGCCAGCAGTCCAACAGATGACAAGCTCTACGAGCAGTACTTC.

The rearrangement joins TRBV27 to TRBJ1-5, with D uncertain. CDR1 MNHEY and CDR2 SMNVEV come from the germline V gene (reference sequence). V dropped 2 bases and J dropped 11 bases, with 16 bases sitting between them. The length of the CDR3 is 14 residues. Here the CDR3 DNA reads TGTGCCAGCAGTTTAGTGGCAGACATAGGTACCCAGCATTTT. Translation gives CASSLVADIGTQHF.

The V gene is TRBV6-1, the J gene TRBJ2-2, with TRBD1 matching 9 bases. Germline-derived CDR1 and CDR2 are MNHNS and SASEGT. This CDR3 is built from 17 residues. Trimming removed 0 bases from V and 4 bases from J; junction bases left unmatched: 6. The CDR3 coding sequence is TGTGCCAGCAGTGAAGCCTTAGGACAGGGGAGCACCGGGGAGCTGTTTTTT. It translates to CASSEALGQGSTGELFF.

This clonotype was seen only a few times. The chain joins TRBV7-3 to TRBJ2-5, with D maybe TRBD2 (5 bases). CDR1 is SGHTA and CDR2 is FQGTGA in the germline V gene. With 5 bases removed from V and 4 bases from J, the gap between germline ends came to 14 bases. The CDR3 runs to 14 residues. The CDR3 loop is CASSHWTDPETQYF. The CDR3 region has the DNA TGTGCCAGCAGCCACTGGACTGACCCAGAGACCCAGTACTTC.

This clonotype appeared a few times. V usage is TRBV19 and J usage is TRBJ1-5; D remains unclear. This CDR3 spans 15 amino acids. The V end was cut by 1 base, the J end by 2 bases, with 9 bases between. The germline V gene encodes CDR1 LNHDA and CDR2 SQIVND (reference sequence). The CDR3 nucleotides are TGTGCCAGTAGTATAGGGAGGTTGGGCAATCAGCCCCAGCATTTT. Translation gives CASSIGRLGNQPQHF.

This clonotype was seen a handful of times. The rearrangement joins TRBV7-9 to TRBJ1-2, with 11 bases aligning to TRBD1. The CDR3 is 13 amino acids. The ends lost 4 bases at V and 5 bases at J; junction bases unmatched: 0. In germline, CDR1 is SEHNR, CDR2 FQNEAQ (reference sequence). The CDR3 region has the DNA TGTGCCAGCAGCTGGGACAGGGGGTATGGCTACACCTTC. Protein product: CASSWDRGYGYTF.

There are a few counts of this clonotype. This chain links TRBV6-1 with TRBJ2-7, with TRBD1 identical over 7 bases. The CDR3 contains 15 residues. Losses at the gene ends were 6 bases for V and 2 bases for J; bases not matched to a gene: 10. CDR1 is MNHNS, CDR2 SASEGT, per germline. The CDR3 nucleotides are TGTGCCAGCAGGGACGGGACAGTGGGAACCTACGAGCAGTACTTC. Translated, it gives CASRDGTVGTYEQYF.

The chain couples TRBV7-6 to TRBJ2-5, with TRBD2 as a possible D gene (6 bases). V lost 5 bases to trimming and J lost 5 bases, with 15 bases between them. Looked up from germline, CDR1 is SGHVS and CDR2 is FNYEAQ. This CDR3 has 14 amino acids. The CDR3 sequence: CASSRDSSGETQYF. The CDR3, as DNA: TGTGCCAGCAGCCGGGACTCATCCGGCGAGACCCAGTACTTC.